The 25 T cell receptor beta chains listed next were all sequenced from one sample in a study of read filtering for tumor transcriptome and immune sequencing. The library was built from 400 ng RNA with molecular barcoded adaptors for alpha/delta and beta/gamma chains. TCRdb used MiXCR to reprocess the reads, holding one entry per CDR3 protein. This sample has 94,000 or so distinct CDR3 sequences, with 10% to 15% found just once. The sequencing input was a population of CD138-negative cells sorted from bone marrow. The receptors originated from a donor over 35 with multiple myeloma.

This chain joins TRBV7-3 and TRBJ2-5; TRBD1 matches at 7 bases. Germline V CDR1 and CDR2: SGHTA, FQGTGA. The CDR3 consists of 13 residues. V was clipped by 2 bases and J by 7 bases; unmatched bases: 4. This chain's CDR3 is CASSLDREGTQYF. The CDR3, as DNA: TGTGCCAGCAGCTTAGACAGGGAAGGGACCCAGTACTTC.

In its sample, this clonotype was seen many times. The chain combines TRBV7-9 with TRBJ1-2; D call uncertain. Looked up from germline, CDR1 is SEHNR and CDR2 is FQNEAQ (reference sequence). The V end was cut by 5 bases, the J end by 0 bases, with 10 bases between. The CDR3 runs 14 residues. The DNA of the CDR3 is TGTGCCAGCAGCAGGGCCATAACTAACTATGGCTACACCTTC. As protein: CASSRAITNYGYTF.

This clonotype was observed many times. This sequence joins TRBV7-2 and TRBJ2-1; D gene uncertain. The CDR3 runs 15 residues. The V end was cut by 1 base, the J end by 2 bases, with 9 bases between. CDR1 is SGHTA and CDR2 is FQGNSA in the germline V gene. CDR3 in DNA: TGTGCCAGCAGCTTAGGCTCTAGGACCTACAATGAGCAGTTCTTC. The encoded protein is CASSLGSRTYNEQFF.

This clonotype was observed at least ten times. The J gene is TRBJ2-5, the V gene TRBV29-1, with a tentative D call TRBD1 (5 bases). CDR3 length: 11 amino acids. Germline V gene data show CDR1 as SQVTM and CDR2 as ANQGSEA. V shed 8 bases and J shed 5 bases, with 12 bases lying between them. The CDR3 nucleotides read TGCAGCCATCAGGGTGGCGAGACCCAGTACTTC. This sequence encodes CSHQGGETQYF.

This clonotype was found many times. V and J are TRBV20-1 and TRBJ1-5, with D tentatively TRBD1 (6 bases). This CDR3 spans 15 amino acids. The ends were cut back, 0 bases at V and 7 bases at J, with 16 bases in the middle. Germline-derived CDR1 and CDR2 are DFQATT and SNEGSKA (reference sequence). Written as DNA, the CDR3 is TGCAGTGCTAGAGATGAAAGGGGGTGGGACCAGCCCCAGCATTTT. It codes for CSARDERGWDQPQHF.

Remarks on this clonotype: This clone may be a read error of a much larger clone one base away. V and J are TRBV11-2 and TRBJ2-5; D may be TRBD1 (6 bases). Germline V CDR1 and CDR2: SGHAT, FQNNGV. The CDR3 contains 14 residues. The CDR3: CASSSTGPQETQCF. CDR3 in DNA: TGTGCCAGCAGCTCTACAGGGCCCCAAGAGACCCAGTGCTTC.

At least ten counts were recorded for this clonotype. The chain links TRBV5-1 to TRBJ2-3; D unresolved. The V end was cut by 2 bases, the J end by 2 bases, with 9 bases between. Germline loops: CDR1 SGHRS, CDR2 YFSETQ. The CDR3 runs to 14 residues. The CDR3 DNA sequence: TGCGCCAGCAGCTTTGGCAGTAACACAGATACGCAGTATTTT. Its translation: CASSFGSNTDTQYF.

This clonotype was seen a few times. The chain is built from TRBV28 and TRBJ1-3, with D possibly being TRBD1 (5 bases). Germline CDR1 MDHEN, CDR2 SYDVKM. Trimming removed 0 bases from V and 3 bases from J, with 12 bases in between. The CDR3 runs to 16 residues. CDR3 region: CASSLWGGGFGNTIYF. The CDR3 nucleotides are TGTGCCAGCAGTTTATGGGGGGGGGGATTTGGAAACACCATATATTTT.

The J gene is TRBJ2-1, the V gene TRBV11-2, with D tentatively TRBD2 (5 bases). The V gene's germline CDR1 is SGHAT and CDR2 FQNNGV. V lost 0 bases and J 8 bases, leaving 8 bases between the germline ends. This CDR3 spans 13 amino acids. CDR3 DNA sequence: TGTGCCAGCAGCTTAGAGAGGACTTATGAGCAGTTCTTC. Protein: CASSLERTYEQFF.

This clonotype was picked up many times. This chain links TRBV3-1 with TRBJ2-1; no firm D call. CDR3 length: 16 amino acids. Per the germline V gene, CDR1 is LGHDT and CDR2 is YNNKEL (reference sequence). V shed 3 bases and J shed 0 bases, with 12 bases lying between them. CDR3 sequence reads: CASSQDEGNSYNEQFF. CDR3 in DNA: TGTGCCAGCAGCCAGGACGAAGGGAACTCCTACAATGAGCAGTTCTTC.

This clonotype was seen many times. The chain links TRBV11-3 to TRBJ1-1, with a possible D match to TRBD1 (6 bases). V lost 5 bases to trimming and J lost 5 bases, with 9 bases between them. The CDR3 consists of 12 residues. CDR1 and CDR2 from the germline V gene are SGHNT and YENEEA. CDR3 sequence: CASSPGQTEAFF. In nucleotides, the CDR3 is TGTGCCAGCAGCCCCGGACAGACTGAAGCTTTCTTT.

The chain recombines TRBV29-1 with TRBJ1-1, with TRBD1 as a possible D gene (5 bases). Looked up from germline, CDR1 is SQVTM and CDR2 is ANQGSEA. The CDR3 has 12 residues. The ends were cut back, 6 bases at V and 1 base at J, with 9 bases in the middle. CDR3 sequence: CSVRAGNTEAFF. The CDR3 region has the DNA TGCAGCGTCAGGGCAGGGAACACTGAAGCTTTCTTT.

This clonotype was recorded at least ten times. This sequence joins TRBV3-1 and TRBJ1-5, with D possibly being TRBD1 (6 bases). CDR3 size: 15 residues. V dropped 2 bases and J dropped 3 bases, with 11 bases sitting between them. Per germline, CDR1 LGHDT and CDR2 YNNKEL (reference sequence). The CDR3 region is CASSQKGGSNQPQHF. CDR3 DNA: TGTGCCAGCAGCCAAAAGGGGGGGTCCAATCAGCCCCAGCATTTT.

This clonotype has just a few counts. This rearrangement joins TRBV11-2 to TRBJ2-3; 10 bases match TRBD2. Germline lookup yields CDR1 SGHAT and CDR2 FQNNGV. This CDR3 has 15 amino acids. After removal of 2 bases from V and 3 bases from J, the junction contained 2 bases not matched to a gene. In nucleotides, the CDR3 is TGTGCCAGCAGCTTACTAGCGGGAGAGACAGATACGCAGTATTTT. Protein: CASSLLAGETDTQYF.

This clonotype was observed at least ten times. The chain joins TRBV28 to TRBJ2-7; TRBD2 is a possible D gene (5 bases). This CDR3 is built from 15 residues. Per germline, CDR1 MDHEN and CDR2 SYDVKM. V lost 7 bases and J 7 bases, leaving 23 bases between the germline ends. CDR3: CASTIPGNTRGEQYF. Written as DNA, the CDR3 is TGTGCCAGCACCATCCCGGGGAATACCCGTGGAGAGCAGTACTTC.

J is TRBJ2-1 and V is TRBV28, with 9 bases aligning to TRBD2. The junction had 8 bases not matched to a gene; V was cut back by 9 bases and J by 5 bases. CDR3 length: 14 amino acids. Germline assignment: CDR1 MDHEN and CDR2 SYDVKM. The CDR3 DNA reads TGTGCCAGTAACCGCCCTAGCGGGAACAATGAGCAGTTCTTC. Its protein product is CASNRPSGNNEQFF.

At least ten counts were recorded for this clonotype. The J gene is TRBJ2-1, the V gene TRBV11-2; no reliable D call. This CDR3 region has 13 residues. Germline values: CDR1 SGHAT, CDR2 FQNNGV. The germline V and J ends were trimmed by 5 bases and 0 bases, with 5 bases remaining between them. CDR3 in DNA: TGTGCCAGCAGCGACGGCTCCTACAATGAGCAGTTCTTC. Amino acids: CASSDGSYNEQFF.

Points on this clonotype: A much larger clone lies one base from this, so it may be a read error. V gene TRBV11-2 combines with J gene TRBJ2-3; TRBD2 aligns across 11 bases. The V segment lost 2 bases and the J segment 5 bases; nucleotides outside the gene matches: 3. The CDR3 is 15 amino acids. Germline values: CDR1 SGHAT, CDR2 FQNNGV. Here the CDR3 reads CASSLTSGSLDTQYF. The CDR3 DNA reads TGTGCCAGCAGCTTAACTAGCGGGAGCTTAGATACGCAGTATTTT.

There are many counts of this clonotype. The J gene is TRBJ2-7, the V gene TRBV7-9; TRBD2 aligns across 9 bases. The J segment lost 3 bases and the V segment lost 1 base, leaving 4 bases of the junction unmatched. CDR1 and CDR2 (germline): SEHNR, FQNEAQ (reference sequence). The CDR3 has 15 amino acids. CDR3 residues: CASSLVGTSNYEQYF. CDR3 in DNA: TGTGCCAGCAGCTTAGTCGGGACTAGCAACTACGAGCAGTACTTC.

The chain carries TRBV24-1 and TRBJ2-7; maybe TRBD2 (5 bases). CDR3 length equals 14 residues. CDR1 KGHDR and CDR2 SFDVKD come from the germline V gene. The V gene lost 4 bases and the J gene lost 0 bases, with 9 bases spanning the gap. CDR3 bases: TGTGCCACCAGTGACCCCCGGGGCTCCTACGAGCAGTACTTC. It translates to CATSDPRGSYEQYF.

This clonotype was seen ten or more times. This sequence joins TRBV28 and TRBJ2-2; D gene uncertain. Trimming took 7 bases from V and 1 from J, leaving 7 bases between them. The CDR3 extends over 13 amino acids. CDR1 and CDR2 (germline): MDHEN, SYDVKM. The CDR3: CASKGRNTGELFF. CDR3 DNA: TGTGCCAGCAAGGGTAGGAACACCGGGGAGCTGTTTTTT.

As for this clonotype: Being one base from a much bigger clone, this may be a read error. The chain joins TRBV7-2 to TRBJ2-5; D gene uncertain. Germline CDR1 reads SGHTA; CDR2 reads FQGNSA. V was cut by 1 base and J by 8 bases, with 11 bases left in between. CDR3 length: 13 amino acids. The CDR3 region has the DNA TGTGCCAGCAGCTTAGAGATGCCCCAAACCCAGTACTTC. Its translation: CASSLEMPQTQYF.

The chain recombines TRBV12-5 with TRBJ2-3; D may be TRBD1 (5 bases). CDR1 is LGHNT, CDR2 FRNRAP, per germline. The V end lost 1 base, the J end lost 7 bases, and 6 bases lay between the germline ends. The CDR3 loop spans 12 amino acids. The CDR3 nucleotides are TGTGCTAGTGGTTTGGAGGGGCATACGCAGTATTTT. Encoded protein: CASGLEGHTQYF.

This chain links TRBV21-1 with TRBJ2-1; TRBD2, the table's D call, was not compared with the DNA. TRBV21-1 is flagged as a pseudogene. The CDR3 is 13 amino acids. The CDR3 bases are TGTGCCAGCAGCAAAAAAAGGAGGCTGGCTCGGTTCTTC. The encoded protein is CASSKKRRLARFF.

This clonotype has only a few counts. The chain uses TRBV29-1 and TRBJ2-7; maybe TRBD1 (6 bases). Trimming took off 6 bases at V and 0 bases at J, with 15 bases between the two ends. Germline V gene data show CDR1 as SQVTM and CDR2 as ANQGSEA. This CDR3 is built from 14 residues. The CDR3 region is CSVLRQASSYEQYF. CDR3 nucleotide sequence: TGCAGCGTCCTAAGACAGGCTAGCTCCTACGAGCAGTACTTC.